The entry below describes one T cell receptor beta chain. Its target is unknown. The PCR employed 60 Vbeta primers together with 13 Jbeta primers. In the original workflow: Later analysis identified approximately 88 million unique TCR beta chains, roughly 11 million shared. Sequencing used immunoSEQ multiplex PCR; TCRdb keeps in-frame clones, though not all of them. V, J and clone size are those of that table, while D and trimming were read from the DNA. This sample yields about 160,000 clones, of which 65% to 90% are seen a single time; around 11% belongs to the top ten. The sample belongs to a study of cytomegalovirus exposure and HLA in healthy donors. Study outcomes and limitations: Analyzed later, most CMV-associated TCR beta chains appeared HLA-restricted. The study found most TCR sequences rare, yet found some public TCRs in many donors.

There were likely unrecorded immune exposures, though donors were nominally healthy when sampled. The CDR3 totals 13 residues. V was shortened by 0 bases and J by 7 bases, with 9 bases between the two germline ends. The V gene's germline CDR1 is MNHEY and CDR2 SVGAGI. This chain joins TRBV6-5 and TRBJ1-2; D gene unclear. The sequence was obtained from a man aged 50 to 59 in good health and CMV-seropositive. Sequenced input: PBMCs. In nucleotides, the CDR3 is TGTGCCAGCAGTTACTCCGGGAATCCTGGCTACACCTTC. Translating gives CASSYSGNPGYTF.